Listed below are T cell receptor beta chains from one sample, sequenced in a study of PD-1 blockade in classical Hodgkin lymphoma. Sequencing used immunoSEQ multiplex PCR; TCRdb keeps in-frame clones, though not all of them. The repertoire holds 50,000 to 65,000 clones, 88% seen once, with roughly 5.4% in the top ten. This specimen was peripheral blood mononuclear cells (PBMCs), taken before the second cycle of nivolumab. The receptors were gathered from a human donor with classical Hodgkin lymphoma. CDR3s include the opening cysteine and the closing phenylalanine or tryptophan. The D gene is left open where the match is weak. Expanded clones are given a class, and other clones once, few, many or no size at all.

d_gene: .; j_gene: TRBJ1-3; abundance: .; v_gene: TRBV7-9; CDR3aa: CASSILGWENTIYF; CDR3nt: TGTGCCAGCAGCATTCTTGGGTGGGAAAACACCATATATTTT
d_gene: .; j_gene: TRBJ2-2; abundance: .; v_gene: TRBV5-1; CDR3aa: CASSRTTTKEPGELFF; CDR3nt: TGCGCCAGCAGCCGTACCACTACCAAGGAGCCCGGGGAGCTGTTTTTT
d_gene: TRBD2; j_gene: TRBJ2-2; abundance: .; v_gene: TRBV11-2; CDR3aa: CASSSLAGGPNTGELFF; CDR3nt: TGTGCCAGCAGCTCGCTAGCGGGGGGGCCGAACACCGGGGAGCTGTTTTTT
d_gene: .; j_gene: TRBJ2-3; abundance: .; v_gene: TRBV6-5; CDR3aa: CASSRRGGLTDTQYF; CDR3nt: TGTGCCAGCAGCCGCCGAGGAGGGCTCACAGATACGCAGTATTTT
d_gene: .; j_gene: TRBJ2-2; abundance: .; v_gene: TRBV5-1; CDR3aa: CASSLNVASGELFF; CDR3nt: TGCGCCAGCAGCTTAAATGTAGCGTCCGGGGAGCTGTTTTTT
d_gene: .; j_gene: TRBJ1-5; abundance: .; v_gene: TRBV5-1; CDR3aa: CASRAGEGNQPQHF; CDR3nt: TGCGCCAGCAGGGCAGGGGAGGGGAATCAGCCCCAGCATTTT
d_gene: .; j_gene: TRBJ1-1; abundance: once; v_gene: TRBV5-1; CDR3aa: CASSLVQGLNTEAFF; CDR3nt: TGCGCCAGCAGCTTGGTGCAGGGGCTGAACACTGAAGCTTTCTTT
d_gene: TRBD2; j_gene: TRBJ2-5; abundance: .; v_gene: TRBV2; CDR3aa: CASSGLAALQETQYF; CDR3nt: TGTGCCAGCAGTGGACTAGCGGCCCTCCAAGAGACCCAGTACTTC
d_gene: TRBD1; j_gene: TRBJ2-2; abundance: .; v_gene: TRBV5-1; CDR3aa: CASSVTGVGIGELFF; CDR3nt: TGCGCCAGCAGCGTCACAGGGGTTGGGATCGGGGAGCTGTTTTTT
d_gene: .; j_gene: TRBJ2-5; abundance: .; v_gene: TRBV7-3; CDR3aa: CASSPDNSGETQYF; CDR3nt: TGTGCCAGCAGCCCCGATAACAGCGGCGAGACCCAGTACTTC
d_gene: .; j_gene: TRBJ2-5; abundance: .; v_gene: TRBV5-1; CDR3aa: CASSLAGRPLQTQYF; CDR3nt: TGCGCCAGCAGCTTGGCGGGACGGCCCCTTCAGACCCAGTACTTC
d_gene: .; j_gene: TRBJ1-2; abundance: .; v_gene: TRBV5-1; CDR3aa: CASSLGGDYGYTF; CDR3nt: TGCGCCAGCAGCTTGGGAGGGGACTATGGCTACACCTTC
d_gene: .; j_gene: TRBJ1-1; abundance: .; v_gene: TRBV10-3; CDR3aa: CAISVLNTEAFF; CDR3nt: TGTGCCATCAGTGTGTTGAACACTGAAGCTTTCTTT
d_gene: .; j_gene: TRBJ2-4; abundance: .; v_gene: TRBV21-1; CDR3aa: CASIVVRIPLAKNIQYF; CDR3nt: TGTGCCAGCATCGTAGTAAGAATCCCTCTAGCCAAAAACATTCAGTACTTC
d_gene: .; j_gene: TRBJ2-7; abundance: .; v_gene: TRBV7-2; CDR3aa: CASSFGVRSYEQYF; CDR3nt: TGTGCCAGCAGCTTTGGGGTTCGGTCCTACGAGCAGTACTTC
d_gene: .; j_gene: TRBJ1-1; abundance: few; v_gene: TRBV10-2; CDR3aa: CASRGGNTEAFF; CDR3nt: TGCGCCAGCCGGGGGGGGAACACTGAAGCTTTCTTT
d_gene: .; j_gene: TRBJ1-2; abundance: once; v_gene: TRBV7-9; CDR3aa: CACVLATLGYTF; CDR3nt: TGTGCCTGCGTGTTAGCGACTCTAGGCTACACCTTC
d_gene: .; j_gene: TRBJ2-5; abundance: .; v_gene: TRBV27; CDR3aa: CASSSAVQETQYF; CDR3nt: TGTGCCAGCAGTTCAGCGGTACAAGAGACCCAGTACTTC